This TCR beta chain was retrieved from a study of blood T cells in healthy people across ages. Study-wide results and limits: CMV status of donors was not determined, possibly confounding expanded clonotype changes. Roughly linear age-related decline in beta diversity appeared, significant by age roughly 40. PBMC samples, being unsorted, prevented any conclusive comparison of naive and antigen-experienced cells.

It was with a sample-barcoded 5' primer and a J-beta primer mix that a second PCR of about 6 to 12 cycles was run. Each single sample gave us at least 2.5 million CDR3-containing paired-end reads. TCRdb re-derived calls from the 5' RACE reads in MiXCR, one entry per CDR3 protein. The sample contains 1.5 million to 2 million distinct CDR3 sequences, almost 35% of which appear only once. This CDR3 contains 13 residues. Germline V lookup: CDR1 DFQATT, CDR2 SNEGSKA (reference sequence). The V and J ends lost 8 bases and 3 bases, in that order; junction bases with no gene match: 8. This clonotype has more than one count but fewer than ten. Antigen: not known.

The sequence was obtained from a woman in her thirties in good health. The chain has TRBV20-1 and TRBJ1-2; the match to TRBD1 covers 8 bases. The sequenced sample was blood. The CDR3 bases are TGCAGTCCCAGGGGGCGCGGGGACTATGGCTACACCTTC. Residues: CSPRGRGDYGYTF.